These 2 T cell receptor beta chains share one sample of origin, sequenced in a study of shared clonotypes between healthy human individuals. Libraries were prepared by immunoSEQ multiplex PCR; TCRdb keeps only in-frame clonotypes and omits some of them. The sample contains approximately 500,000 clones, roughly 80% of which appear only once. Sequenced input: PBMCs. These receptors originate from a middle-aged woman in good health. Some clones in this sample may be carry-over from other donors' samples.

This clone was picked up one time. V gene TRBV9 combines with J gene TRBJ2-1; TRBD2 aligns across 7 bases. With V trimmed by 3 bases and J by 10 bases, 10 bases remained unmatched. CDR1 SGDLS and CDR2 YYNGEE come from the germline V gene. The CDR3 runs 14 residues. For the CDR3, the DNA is TGTGCCAGCAGCGCCGGGACTAATGCGAGGGAGCAGTTCTTC. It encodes CASSAGTNAREQFF.

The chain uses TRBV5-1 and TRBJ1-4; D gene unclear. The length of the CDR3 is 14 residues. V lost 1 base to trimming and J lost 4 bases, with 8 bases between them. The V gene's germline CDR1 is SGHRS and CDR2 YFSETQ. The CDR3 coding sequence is TGCGCCAGCAGCTTGACCGTTGGTAATGAAAAACTGTTTTTT. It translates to CASSLTVGNEKLFF.